This TCR beta chain derives from a study of OX40 agonist ivuxolimab in advanced cancers. As for the study more broadly: Ivuxolimab was an agonistic, fully human IgG2 monoclonal antibody directed against OX40 (CD134), a costimulatory receptor. Intravenous ivuxolimab was administered to patients every 2 weeks at six dose levels: 0.01, 0.1, 0.3, 1.5, 3 and 10 mg/kg. Of the approximately 50 dose-escalation patients, hepatocellular carcinoma was present in approximately 20, melanoma in around 15, renal cell carcinoma in 9 and head and neck cancer in 9. A male proportion of about 79% and a mean age of approximately 60 years, ranging from roughly 23 to 79, were recorded for the dose-escalation cohort. Patients were allowed to have had prior anti-PD-1, anti-PD-L1 or anti-CTLA-4 therapy, and approximately 40% of the dose-escalation patients had been treated with checkpoint inhibitors. Partial responses occurred in three dose-escalation patients: two with cutaneous melanoma and one with hepatocellular carcinoma. Peripheral TCRbeta sequencing aimed to test whether ivuxolimab altered TCR sequence diversity and caused clonal T-cell expansion. The paper describes the monotherapy dose-escalation part (N = 52 patients) of the phase I trial of ivuxolimab. Findings and caveats that apply to the study as a whole: Low levels of normalized T-cell clonal expansion were also seen in some patients who did not respond. Which antigens the clonally expanded peripheral T cells were specific for was not determined. Clonal expansion of both CD4+ and CD8+ blood T cells was observed from baseline to week 6 at doses 0.1 to 3.0 mg/kg. In partial responders in the 0.1-3.0 mg/kg groups, normalized peripheral clonal expansion was found to be among the lowest, especially among CD8+ T cells. After ivuxolimab, CD8+ T cells had more expanded clones than CD4+ T cells on average.

Genomic DNA was isolated from the sorted cells so that the TCRbeta CDR3 region could be sequenced. The immunoSEQ Assay was used for sequencing of TCRbeta CDR3 regions. TCRdb holds this immuneACCESS table with in-frame rearrangements only. Some clones are missing; in checked studies, unresolved V genes explain under half, and the rest has no known cause. The sample table records roughly 70,000 clones; 89% of these occur just once. The top ten hold 3% to 4% of the sample. A few counts support this clone. Its antigen target is currently unknown. A junction end diverges from the germline sequence, so it may reflect a read error. Patients with autoimmune disease history or receiving systemic immunosuppression were excluded from the trial. Peripheral blood for TCR sequencing was collected from all dose cohorts at baseline, on cycle 4 day 1, and on cycle 7 day 1. The samples were taken from a phase I, first-in-human, multicenter, open-label dose-escalation trial of ivuxolimab. Adults with locally advanced or metastatic melanoma, renal cell, hepatocellular, or head and neck squamous cell carcinoma were enrolled in the trial. Before TCR sequencing, CD4+ T cells and CD8+ T cells from peripheral blood were sorted into separate populations.

Measured from the cysteine to the phenylalanine, the CDR3 is 13 residues long. Of all the DNA, just the CDR3 is kept, 39 bases in frame from base 1. The CDR1 and CDR2 encoded by the germline V gene (reference sequence) are SSHAT and FNYEAQ. This clonotype originated in an adult with an advanced solid tumor such as melanoma, head and neck, liver or kidney cancer. Sequencing used CD4+ or CD8+ T cells sorted from blood, obtained in a trial of the OX40 agonist ivuxolimab. The chain employs TRBV7-7 and TRBJ1-5, with the D gene not clear enough to name. The CDR3 here reads CASSSQEGQPQHF. The DNA sequence reads TGTGCTAGCAGCTCCCAAGAAGGTCAGCCCCAGCATTTT.